Reported below is one TCR beta chain. The entry originates in a study of blood T cell repertoires in COVID-19. Study details: Italy, Spain and the United States were the sources of the convalescent and acute COVID-19 samples. PBMCs, B-cell-depleted T cells, or T cells provided the cDNA or gDNA that made up the material.

Per the original data handling: Nucleated cell number was recorded as an estimate derived from reference gene primer amplification. Sequencing used immunoSEQ multiplex PCR; TCRdb keeps in-frame clones, though not all of them. The DNA was the basis for D and trimming; V, J and clone size are from that table. Of roughly 150,000 clones in the sample, more than 75% were seen once. CDR1 is MNHEY, CDR2 SVGAGI, per germline. After removal of 5 bases from V and 9 bases from J, the junction contained 7 bases not matched to a gene. The CDR3 length is 14 residues. This rearrangement joins TRBV6-5 to TRBJ2-1; 10 bases match TRBD1. The material sequenced was peripheral blood. The receptor's source is a man older than 75 with acute or convalescent COVID-19. The chain's CDR3 is CASSKDRGRGEQFF. CDR3 bases: TGTGCCAGCAGTAAGGACAGGGGGAGGGGTGAGCAGTTCTTC.